Presented here are 13 T cell receptor beta chains from one specimen sequenced in a study of OX40 agonist ivuxolimab in advanced cancers. Repertoires were generated with immunoSEQ multiplex PCR, while TCRdb's copy carries only in-frame clones and drops some. The sample contains some 34,000 clones, approximately 90% of which appear only once. The sequences come from CD4+ or CD8+ T cells sorted from blood, collected in a trial of the OX40 agonist ivuxolimab. Receptor source: an adult with an advanced solid tumor such as melanoma, head and neck, liver or kidney cancer.

This chain links TRBV6-5 with TRBJ2-3; D may be TRBD1 (6 bases). With 0 bases removed from V and 4 bases from J, the gap between germline ends came to 8 bases. The CDR3 length is 14 residues. The V gene's germline CDR1 is MNHEY and CDR2 SVGAGI. CDR3 residues: CASSYSQGPDTQYF. In DNA, the CDR3 is TGTGCCAGCAGTTACTCTCAGGGGCCAGATACGCAGTATTTT.

As DNA, the CDR3 is TGTGCCAGCAGCTTATTTGATGGGGTATACGAGCAGTACTTC. Encoded protein: CASSLFDGVYEQYF. V gene TRBV7-2 combines with J gene TRBJ2-7; D call uncertain. V was pared by 2 bases and J by 4 bases, with 12 bases between. The germline V gene has CDR1 SGHTA and CDR2 FQGNSA. CDR3 size: 14 residues.

This rearrangement joins TRBV30 to TRBJ1-2; no firm D call. Germline V CDR1 and CDR2: GTSNPN, SVGIG (reference sequence). The CDR3 has 12 residues. V lost 5 bases to trimming and J lost 2 bases, with 9 bases between them. In nucleotides, the CDR3 is TGTGCCTGGGAAGGAGTAAACTATGGCTACACCTTC. Translating it yields CAWEGVNYGYTF.

V is TRBV7-9 and J is TRBJ2-7; 13 bases agree with TRBD2. This CDR3 has 16 residues. With V trimmed by 5 bases and J by 1 base, 5 bases remained unmatched. The germline V gene has CDR1 SEHNR and CDR2 FQNEAQ (reference sequence). CDR3 bases: TGTGCCAGCAGCCCCCCGGGACTAGCGGGATCCTACGAGCAGTACTTC. Translated: CASSPPGLAGSYEQYF.

The chain joins TRBV7-9 to TRBJ2-3, with a possible D match to TRBD2 (5 bases). The CDR3 runs 16 residues. Per germline, CDR1 SEHNR and CDR2 FQNEAQ (reference sequence). The V and J ends lost 1 base and 2 bases respectively, with 13 bases between them. CDR3 DNA: TGTGCCAGCAGCTTAGATCCCAGAGGGAACACAGATACGCAGTATTTT. Amino acids: CASSLDPRGNTDTQYF.

This clone has a handful of counts. The chain recombines TRBV29-1 with TRBJ1-1, with D uncertain. V lost 4 bases to trimming and J lost 4 bases, with 7 bases between them. The V gene's germline CDR1 is SQVTM and CDR2 ANQGSEA. The CDR3 runs 11 residues. The CDR3 reads CSVAQGTEAFF. CDR3 nucleotides: TGCAGCGTTGCACAAGGCACTGAAGCTTTCTTT.

V usage is TRBV28 and J usage is TRBJ2-1, with TRBD2 as a possible D gene (5 bases). Germline CDR1 is MDHEN and CDR2 is SYDVKM. This CDR3 is built from 14 residues. V dropped 1 base and J dropped 9 bases, with 13 bases sitting between them. DNA of the CDR3: TGTGCCAGCAGTTTATTAATGGGCGGAGGTGAGCAGTTCTTC. It translates to CASSLLMGGGEQFF.

The chain carries TRBV13 and TRBJ2-1; 10 bases agree with TRBD2. CDR3 length: 17 residues. With 4 bases clipped from V and 6 bases from J, the junction kept 12 bases outside the gene matches. CDR1 PRHDT and CDR2 FYEKMQ come from the germline V gene (reference sequence). The CDR3 reads CASSSGLANGLSNEQFF. In DNA, the CDR3 is TGTGCCAGCAGCTCGGGACTAGCGAACGGACTGAGCAATGAGCAGTTCTTC.

The rearrangement joins TRBV6-5 to TRBJ2-2; D may be TRBD1 or TRBD2 (5 bases each). Germline values: CDR1 MNHEY, CDR2 SVGAGI. The CDR3 has 14 residues. The V and J ends lost 7 bases and 2 bases respectively, with 11 bases between them. This CDR3 is CASTWGINTGELFF. CDR3 DNA sequence: TGTGCCAGCACTTGGGGGATTAACACCGGGGAGCTGTTTTTT.

This chain uses TRBV11-2 with TRBJ1-2; D possibly corresponds to TRBD1 (6 bases). Germline lookup yields CDR1 SGHAT and CDR2 FQNNGV. The length of the CDR3 is 13 residues. V lost 5 bases to trimming and J lost 5 bases, with 12 bases between them. In DNA form, the CDR3 reads TGTGCCAGCAGCCCCGGACAGTCTTATGGCTACACCTTC. Translating gives CASSPGQSYGYTF.

The chain links TRBV9 to TRBJ1-2, with TRBD1 matching 7 bases. The CDR3 consists of 15 residues. J lost 4 bases, V lost 4 bases, and 10 bases had no gene match. Per germline, CDR1 SGDLS and CDR2 YYNGEE. CDR3 nucleotide sequence: TGTGCCAGCAGCACCGGGACAGTGGGCGCCTATGGCTACACCTTC. It is translated as CASSTGTVGAYGYTF.

This clone was observed a single time. The V call is TRBV19, the J call TRBJ2-7; 9 positions agree with TRBD1. With V trimmed by 5 bases and J by 5 bases, 7 bases remained unmatched. CDR3 length equals 14 residues. Germline V gene data show CDR1 as LNHDA and CDR2 as SQIVND (reference sequence). CDR3 nucleotides: TGTGCCAGTAGTGTGGGACAGGGAAGGGACGAGCAGTACTTC. Encoded protein: CASSVGQGRDEQYF.

The V gene is TRBV27, the J gene TRBJ1-2; 7 bases are shared with TRBD1. Unmatched junction bases numbered 5, after V lost 2 bases and J lost 2 bases. CDR3 length: 15 residues. Germline V gene sequence: CDR1 MNHEY, CDR2 SMNVEV (reference sequence). CDR3 region: CASSLEQGLNYGYTF. CDR3 coding DNA: TGTGCCAGCAGTTTAGAACAGGGGCTGAACTATGGCTACACCTTC.